This T cell receptor beta chain is from a study of T-cell memory formation after mild COVID-19. Whole-study context: Largely donor-specific TCR clusters were found.

The germline CDR1 and CDR2 sequences are SGHRS and YFSETQ. This CDR3 region has 13 residues. With 4 bases removed from V and 3 bases from J, the gap between germline ends came to 11 bases. In its sample, this clonotype was seen a few times. Its antigen is not known. In TCRdb, the 5' RACE reads were re-called with MiXCR into one record per CDR3 protein. The data show 80,000 to 90,000 distinct CDR3 sequences, about 23% seen once. Overall study results and limits: What remained unconfirmed was the SARS-CoV-2 specificity of second-wave clones peaking on day 37. Mostly located in CM and EM were contracting CD4+ clones, with contracting CD8+ clones located in EMRA. The study found balanced CD4/CD8 in clones contracting day 15 to 85 and a CD4+ lean in later expanders.

Sequenced: PBMCs or a T cell subset sorted from them (not recorded which). V gene TRBV5-1 combines with J gene TRBJ2-7; D is unresolved. This TCR derives from a man between 18 and 35 years old who had mild COVID-19 (a few samples of this study predate the infection). Cell type and time point are not known. CDR3 DNA sequence: TGCGCCAGCAGCCCCGGGTCTCGCTACGAGCAGTACTTC. This sequence encodes CASSPGSRYEQYF.